The text below deals with one T cell receptor beta chain. These data are taken from a study of blood T cell repertoires in COVID-19. Background on the study: Whether acute or convalescent, the COVID-19 samples came from the United States, Italy and Spain.

In the original workflow: Reference gene primers were amplified, and this amplification served to estimate nucleated cell counts. Generated by immunoSEQ multiplex PCR, the TCRdb table keeps only in-frame clones and is missing some. The DNA gave D and trimming, while V, J and clone size come from that table. The data hold more than 200,000 clones, with 75% to 85% observed a single time. Specimen: PBMCs or T cells enriched from blood (not recorded which). The TCR was taken from a woman aged 40-49 years with acute COVID-19.

The CDR3 coding sequence is TGTGCCAGCAGCCTAAGACTAGGCGGGGAGACCCAGTACTTC. As protein: CASSLRLGGETQYF. The chain links TRBV5-4 to TRBJ2-5, with D maybe TRBD2 (6 bases). V was cut by 4 bases and J by 5 bases, with 15 bases left in between. The germline V gene has CDR1 SGHNT and CDR2 YYREEE (reference sequence). This CDR3 is built from 14 residues.